Described below is a single T cell receptor beta chain sequence and its context. Its matching antigen is unknown. The record originates from a study of cytomegalovirus exposure and HLA in healthy donors. Whole-study findings and limits: The study put around 180 TCR beta chains on its list as cytomegalovirus-associated. CMV serostatus was the only recorded immune exposure for donors. A later analysis revealed that TCR association rates differed between HLA loci, peaking at DRB1 and bottoming out at HLA-C.

A multiplex PCR was run with 60 Vbeta primers and 13 Jbeta primers. Assay used: immunoSEQ multiplex PCR; TCRdb lists only in-frame clones, some missing. The sample carries 150,000 to 200,000 clones, more than 65% recorded once. The donors gave bone marrow, and they were healthy. The sequence came from a woman under 40 in good health and CMV-seropositive. The sequenced sample was PBMCs.

The CDR3 region is CASSLTGTGLYEQYF. In DNA, the CDR3 is TGTGCCAGCAGCTTGACCGGGACAGGCCTCTACGAGCAGTACTTC. This chain joins TRBV5-8 and TRBJ2-5; 8 nucleotides line up with TRBD1. The J call may be wrong; the DNA end is better matched by TRBJ2-7. The V gene's germline CDR1 is SGHTS and CDR2 YDEGEE. The CDR3 has 15 residues.